This is a list of T cell receptor beta chains from one sample in a study of CD8 T cells in ankylosing spondylitis. One entry per CDR3 protein results from TCRdb running MiXCR on the 5' RACE reads. The table has approximately 350,000 distinct CDR3 sequences, about 20% seen once; the top ten hold approximately 14%. The material sequenced was blood, either unsorted or a sorted T cell fraction (not recorded which). These receptors all come from a male donor with ankylosing spondylitis or in good health (not recorded which). The conserved cysteine and the conserved F or W are not part of the CDR3 here. Each record gives: J gene, V gene, clone size, CDR3 protein. Some rows mark clone size as missing; the rest say once, few, many or name a class of expanded clone.

j_gene: TRBJ2-7
v_gene: TRBV28
abundance: NA
CDR3aa: ASSLSPQRGGYEQY

j_gene: TRBJ1-1
v_gene: TRBV29-1
abundance: few
CDR3aa: SVEGWRGGTEAF

j_gene: TRBJ2-3
v_gene: TRBV29-1
abundance: few
CDR3aa: SVSDRGLGDTQY

j_gene: TRBJ2-5
v_gene: TRBV2
abundance: NA
CDR3aa: ASSEISPWLMY

j_gene: TRBJ2-5
v_gene: TRBV29-1
abundance: NA
CDR3aa: SVEQAGDQQETQY

j_gene: TRBJ2-7
v_gene: TRBV27
abundance: few
CDR3aa: ASSKSGGRALYEQY

j_gene: TRBJ2-1
v_gene: TRBV27
abundance: few
CDR3aa: ASSLGGLAGGFYNEQF

j_gene: TRBJ2-3
v_gene: TRBV4-1
abundance: NA
CDR3aa: ASSHPGTSGTDTQY

j_gene: TRBJ2-7
v_gene: TRBV20-1
abundance: few
CDR3aa: SADRGDAASYEQY

j_gene: TRBJ2-7
v_gene: TRBV7-8
abundance: NA
CDR3aa: ASSETMGERLGQY

j_gene: TRBJ2-2
v_gene: TRBV29-1
abundance: NA
CDR3aa: SVPMLTGELF

j_gene: TRBJ2-6
v_gene: TRBV4-2
abundance: many
CDR3aa: ASSQDQGAGANVLT

j_gene: TRBJ2-2
v_gene: TRBV4-1
abundance: few
CDR3aa: ASSQGQQKNTGELF

j_gene: TRBJ2-5
v_gene: TRBV12-3/TRBV12-4
abundance: few
CDR3aa: ASSPGTRGGETQY